Given below is one T cell receptor (beta chain) in context. This sample was taken from a study of blood T cell repertoires in COVID-19. On the study more broadly: The United States, Italy and Spain supplied acute and convalescent COVID-19 samples.

Methods used by the authors: For nucleated cells, counts were estimated from reference gene primer amplification. Libraries were prepared by immunoSEQ multiplex PCR; TCRdb keeps only in-frame clonotypes and omits some of them. The D gene and trimming were derived from the DNA, and the V and J assignments and clone size from that table. The sample records about 35,000 clones, roughly four fifths being singletons. The CDR3 consists of 13 residues. CDR1 SGHAT and CDR2 FQNNGV come from the germline V gene. V was pared by 9 bases and J by 1 base, with 5 bases of the junction left unmatched. The TCR originated in a man older than 75 with active or convalescent COVID-19. The chain carries TRBV11-2 and TRBJ2-7; TRBD2 matches at 8 bases. The sequencing input was peripheral blood. This chain's CDR3 is CASGVAGSYEQYF. CDR3 bases: TGTGCCAGTGGTGTAGCGGGATCCTACGAGCAGTACTTC.